This T cell receptor beta chain was documented in a study of T cells in localized non-small cell lung cancer. Study results and caveats: Adjacent uninvolved lung tissue had the highest T cell clonality, exceeding tumor. Adjacent lung tissue had a median roughly 62 of the top 100 clones found in the tumor. Heterogeneity is still possible, as just one tumor region was sequenced.

This clone was seen more than once but under ten times. Its antigen is unknown. Using immunoSEQ multiplex PCR, the repertoire was profiled, and TCRdb retains in-frame clones only, with some absent. The table has fewer than 4,000 clones, roughly 32% seen once. CDR1 and CDR2 (germline): SGHNT, YENEEA. With V trimmed by 5 bases and J by 4 bases, 12 bases remained unmatched. The CDR3 runs to 16 residues. V gene TRBV11-3 combines with J gene TRBJ2-3, with 7 bases identical to TRBD2. The sequence was obtained from a male donor aged 60 or over with stage III lung adenocarcinoma. The sequenced sample was normal lung tissue next to the tumor, obtained before any cancer treatment. The CDR3 loop reads CASSVSPSGKADTQYF. The DNA of the CDR3 is TGTGCCAGCAGCGTCAGTCCTAGCGGAAAGGCAGATACGCAGTATTTT.